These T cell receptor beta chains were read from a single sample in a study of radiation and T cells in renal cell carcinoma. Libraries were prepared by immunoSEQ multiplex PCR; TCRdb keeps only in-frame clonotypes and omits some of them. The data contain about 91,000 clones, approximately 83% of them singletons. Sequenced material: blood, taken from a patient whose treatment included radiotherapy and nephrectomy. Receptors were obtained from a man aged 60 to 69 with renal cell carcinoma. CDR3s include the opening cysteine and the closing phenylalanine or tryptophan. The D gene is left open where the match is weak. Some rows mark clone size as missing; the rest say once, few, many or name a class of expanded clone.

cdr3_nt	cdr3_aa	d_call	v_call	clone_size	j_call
TGTGCCAGCAGCCGTGCGAGGACAGGGGGTGCCTATGGCTACACCTTC	CASSRARTGGAYGYTF	TRBD1	TRBV28	few	TRBJ1-2
TGTGCCAGCAGCTTCGGGGCCGGAGGAATCACTGAAGCTTTCTTT	CASSFGAGGITEAFF	NA	TRBV7-2	NA	TRBJ1-1
TGTGCCAGCACCGGAACAGGGGGCGCAGGGAACACTGAAGCTTTCTTT	CASTGTGGAGNTEAFF	TRBD1	TRBV10-3	NA	TRBJ1-1
TGTGCCAGCAGCGTAGCGGGCCCATTCTACAATGAGCAGTTCTTC	CASSVAGPFYNEQFF	NA	TRBV9	NA	TRBJ2-1
TGTGCCAGCAGTGAAGAGGCCAGCGGCGTCTATGGCTACACCTTC	CASSEEASGVYGYTF	NA	TRBV6-1	NA	TRBJ1-2
TGTGCCAGCAGGCGCCTTGGGGGGCTCCACGAGCAGTACTTC	CASRRLGGLHEQYF	NA	TRBV11-2	NA	TRBJ2-7
TGTGCCAGCAGTTCGGGCAGCGGGAGGGGGACAGATACGCAGTATTTT	CASSSGSGRGTDTQYF	TRBD2	TRBV7-8	once	TRBJ2-3
TGTGCCAGTAGTATGGCCTCGACACGGAACTATGGCTACACCTTC	CASSMASTRNYGYTF	NA	TRBV19	NA	TRBJ1-2
TGTGCCAGCAGCCAAGACTATGGGAGGGCCGGTGAGCAGTTCTTC	CASSQDYGRAGEQFF	TRBD2	TRBV14	NA	TRBJ2-1
TGTGCCAGCAGTTTACGACAGAACTATGGCTACACCTTC	CASSLRQNYGYTF	NA	TRBV27	NA	TRBJ1-2
TGTGCCAGCAGCGTAGCAGCGGGAGCCGGAGATACGCAGTATTTT	CASSVAAGAGDTQYF	TRBD2	TRBV9	NA	TRBJ2-3
TGCGCCAGCAGTGAGAGGCCGGATTGGTATGCAGCTTTCTTT	CASSERPDWYAAFF	NA	TRBV10-2	few	TRBJ1-1
TGTGCCAGCAGTTCGTCACCGGGGAAGGAAAAACTGTTTTTT	CASSSSPGKEKLFF	NA	TRBV28	NA	TRBJ1-4
TGCGCCAGCAGCTTCCTCCGGGGTAGCGGGAGCTCCTACGAGCAGTACTTC	CASSFLRGSGSSYEQYF	TRBD2	TRBV5-1	NA	TRBJ2-7
TGTGCCAGCAGCGTAGGGGCAGGGGAATTGAACACTGAAGCTTTCTTT	CASSVGAGELNTEAFF	NA	TRBV9	once	TRBJ1-1
TGTGCCAGCAGTTTAAGACTAGCGGGAGGCGAGCAGTACTTC	CASSLRLAGGEQYF	TRBD2	TRBV28	NA	TRBJ2-7
TGCGCCAGCAGCCAAGATGGGCAGGGGGCGCGCGGCTACACCTTC	CASSQDGQGARGYTF	TRBD1	TRBV4-3	NA	TRBJ1-2
TGCAGCGTGGGGACCACCAGCCTAGCCAAAAACATTCAGTACTTC	CSVGTTSLAKNIQYF	NA	TRBV29-1	NA	TRBJ2-4
TGCGCCAGCAGTGACGGCCTAGCGGGCCGTAGCTCCTACGAGCAGTACTTC	CASSDGLAGRSSYEQYF	TRBD2	TRBV10-2	NA	TRBJ2-7
TGTGCCAGCAGGTCTCCTCGGGGACCGGGAGGGCAGTTCTTC	CASRSPRGPGGQFF	TRBD2	TRBV6-5	NA	TRBJ2-1
TGCAGCGTTGAAGAGGGAGGCACAGATACGCAGTATTTT	CSVEEGGTDTQYF	NA	TRBV29-1	NA	TRBJ2-3
TGTGCCAGCAGCTTAGAAAGCGGGAAATCCGGGGAGCTGTTTTTT	CASSLESGKSGELFF	TRBD2	TRBV13	NA	TRBJ2-2